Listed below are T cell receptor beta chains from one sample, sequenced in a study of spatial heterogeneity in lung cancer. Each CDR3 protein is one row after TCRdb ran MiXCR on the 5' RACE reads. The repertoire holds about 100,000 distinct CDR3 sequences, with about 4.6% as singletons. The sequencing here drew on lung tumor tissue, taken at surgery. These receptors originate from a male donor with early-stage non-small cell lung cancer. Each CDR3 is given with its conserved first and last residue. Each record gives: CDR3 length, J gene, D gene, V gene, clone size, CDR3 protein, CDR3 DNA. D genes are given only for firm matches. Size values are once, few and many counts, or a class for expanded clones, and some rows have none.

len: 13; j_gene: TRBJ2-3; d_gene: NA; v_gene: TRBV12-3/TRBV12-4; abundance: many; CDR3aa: CASSYWRGDTQYF; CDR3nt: TGTGCCAGCAGTTACTGGAGGGGGGATACGCAGTATTTT
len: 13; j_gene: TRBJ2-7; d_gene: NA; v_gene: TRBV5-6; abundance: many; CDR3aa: CASSLEWDYEQYF; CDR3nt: TGTGCCAGCAGCTTGGAATGGGACTACGAGCAGTACTTC
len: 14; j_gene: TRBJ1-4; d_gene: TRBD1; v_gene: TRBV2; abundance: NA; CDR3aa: CASSKTGGSEKLFF; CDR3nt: TGTGCCAGCAGTAAAACAGGGGGAAGTGAAAAACTGTTTTTT
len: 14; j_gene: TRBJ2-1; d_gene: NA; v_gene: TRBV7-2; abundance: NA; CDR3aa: CASSSTGSHNEQFF; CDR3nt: TGTGCCAGCAGCAGCACCGGGTCACACAATGAGCAGTTCTTC
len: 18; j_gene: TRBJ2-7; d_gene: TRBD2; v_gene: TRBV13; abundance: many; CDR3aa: CASSLGGTSGYSGYEQYF; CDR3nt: TGTGCCAGCAGCTTAGGTGGGACTAGCGGATATTCAGGCTACGAGCAGTACTTC
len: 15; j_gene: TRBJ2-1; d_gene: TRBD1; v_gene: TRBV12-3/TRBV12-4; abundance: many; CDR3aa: CASSLGQGRANEQFF; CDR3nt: TGTGCCAGCAGTTTAGGACAGGGAAGGGCGAATGAGCAGTTCTTC
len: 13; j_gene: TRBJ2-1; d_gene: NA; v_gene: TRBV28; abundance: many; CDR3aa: CASRHGTQVKQFF; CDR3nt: TGTGCCAGCAGGCACGGGACACAAGTAAAGCAGTTCTTC
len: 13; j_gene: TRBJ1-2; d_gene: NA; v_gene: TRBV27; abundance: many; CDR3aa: CASSSGRLYGYTF; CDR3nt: TGTGCCAGCAGTTCAGGCCGGTTGTACGGCTACACCTTC
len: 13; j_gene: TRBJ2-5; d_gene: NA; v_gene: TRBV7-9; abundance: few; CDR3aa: CASSFDPTETQYF; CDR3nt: TGTGCCAGCAGCTTCGACCCGACGGAGACCCAGTACTTC
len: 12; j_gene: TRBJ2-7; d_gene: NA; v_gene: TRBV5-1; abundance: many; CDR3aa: CASSRYGAEQYF; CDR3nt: TGCGCCAGCAGCCGTTACGGTGCCGAGCAGTACTTC
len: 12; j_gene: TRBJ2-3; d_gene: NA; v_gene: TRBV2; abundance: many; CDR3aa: CASSVSSDTQYF; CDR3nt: TGTGCCAGCAGTGTGAGTTCAGATACGCAGTATTTT
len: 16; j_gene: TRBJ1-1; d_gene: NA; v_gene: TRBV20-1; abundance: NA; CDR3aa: CSAKHGDSGLGTEAFF; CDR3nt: TGCAGTGCTAAACACGGGGATTCGGGGTTGGGCACTGAAGCTTTCTTT
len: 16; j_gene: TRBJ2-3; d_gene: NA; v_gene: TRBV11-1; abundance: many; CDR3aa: CASSLPLAKVENTQYF; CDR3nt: TGTGCCAGCAGCTTACCGCTAGCGAAGGTGGAAAATACGCAGTATTTT
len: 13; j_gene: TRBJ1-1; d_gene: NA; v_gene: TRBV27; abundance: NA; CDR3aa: CASSGRVNTEAFF; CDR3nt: TGTGCCAGCAGTGGCAGGGTGAACACTGAAGCTTTCTTT
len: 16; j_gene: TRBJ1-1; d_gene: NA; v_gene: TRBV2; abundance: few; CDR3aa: CASRIDRDGRYTEAFF; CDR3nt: TGTGCCAGCAGAATTGACCGGGACGGAAGATACACTGAAGCTTTCTTT
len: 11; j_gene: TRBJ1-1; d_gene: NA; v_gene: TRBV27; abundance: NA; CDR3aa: CASRSNTEAFF; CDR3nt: TGTGCCAGCCGATCGAACACTGAAGCTTTCTTT
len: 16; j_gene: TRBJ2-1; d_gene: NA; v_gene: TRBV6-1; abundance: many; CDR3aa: CASVGFSESSYNEQFF; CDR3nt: TGTGCCAGCGTGGGCTTTAGCGAGAGCTCCTACAATGAGCAGTTCTTC
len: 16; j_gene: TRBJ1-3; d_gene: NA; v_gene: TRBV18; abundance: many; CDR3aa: CASSPAGGRSGNTIYF; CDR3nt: TGTGCCAGCTCACCAGCGGGGGGCCGCTCTGGAAACACCATATATTTT
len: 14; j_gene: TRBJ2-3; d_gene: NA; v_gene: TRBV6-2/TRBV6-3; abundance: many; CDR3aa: CASSYWRDLDTQYF; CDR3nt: TGTGCCAGCAGTTATTGGCGGGATTTGGATACGCAGTATTTT
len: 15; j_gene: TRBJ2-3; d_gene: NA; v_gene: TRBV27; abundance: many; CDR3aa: CASSPTTSPTDTQYF; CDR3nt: TGTGCCAGCAGTCCGACTACCAGTCCAACAGATACGCAGTATTTT
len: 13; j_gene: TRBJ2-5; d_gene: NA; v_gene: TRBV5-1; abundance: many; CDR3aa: CASSSYTQETQYF; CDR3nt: TGCGCCAGCAGCAGCTACACACAAGAGACCCAGTACTTC
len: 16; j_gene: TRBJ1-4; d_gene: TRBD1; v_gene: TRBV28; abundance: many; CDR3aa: CASSSNKGGENEKLFF; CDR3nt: TGTGCCAGCAGTTCCAATAAAGGGGGCGAAAATGAAAAACTGTTTTTT
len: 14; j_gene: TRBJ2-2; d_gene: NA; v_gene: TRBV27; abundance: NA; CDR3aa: CASSYSQNTGELFF; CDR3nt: TGTGCCAGCAGTTATTCCCAGAACACCGGGGAGCTGTTTTTT
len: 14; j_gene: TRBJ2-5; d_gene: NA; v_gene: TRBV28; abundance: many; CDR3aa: CASSFPGDQETQYF; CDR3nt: TGTGCCAGCAGTTTCCCCGGCGACCAAGAGACCCAGTACTTC
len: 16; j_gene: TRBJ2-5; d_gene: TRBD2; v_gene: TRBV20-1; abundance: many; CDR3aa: CSARALLAGVFETQYF; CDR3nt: TGCAGTGCTAGAGCCCTACTAGCGGGAGTTTTCGAGACCCAGTACTTC
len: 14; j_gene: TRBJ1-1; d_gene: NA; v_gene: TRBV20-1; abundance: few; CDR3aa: CSAKKDSMNTEAFF; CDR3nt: TGCAGTGCAAAGAAGGACAGCATGAACACTGAAGCTTTCTTT
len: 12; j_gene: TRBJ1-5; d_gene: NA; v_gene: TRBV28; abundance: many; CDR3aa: CASSLLNQPQHF; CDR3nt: TGTGCCAGCAGCTTACTCAATCAGCCCCAGCATTTT
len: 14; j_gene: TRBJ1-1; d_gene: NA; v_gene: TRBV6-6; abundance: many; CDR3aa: CASSKETKEIPAFF; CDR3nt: TGTGCCAGCAGCAAGGAGACGAAGGAGATCCCAGCTTTCTTT
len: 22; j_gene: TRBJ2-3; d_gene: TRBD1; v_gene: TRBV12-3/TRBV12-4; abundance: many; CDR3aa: CASSPPLRDRGIWGPDTDTQYF; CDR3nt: TGTGCCAGCAGTCCCCCCCTACGGGACAGGGGTATATGGGGACCCGACACAGATACGCAGTATTTT
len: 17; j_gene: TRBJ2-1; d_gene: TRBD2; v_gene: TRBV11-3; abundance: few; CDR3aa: CASSPRASGGPDNEQFF; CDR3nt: TGTGCCAGCAGCCCGCGAGCTAGCGGGGGACCTGACAATGAGCAGTTCTTC
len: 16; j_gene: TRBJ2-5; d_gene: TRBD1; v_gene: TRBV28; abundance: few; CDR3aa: CASSQGGTGGGETQYF; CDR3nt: TGTGCCAGCAGCCAAGGCGGGACAGGCGGAGGGGAGACCCAGTACTTC
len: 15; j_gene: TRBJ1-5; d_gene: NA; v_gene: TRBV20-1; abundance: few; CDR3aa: CSAPWRGNSNQPQHF; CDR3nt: TGCAGTGCACCCTGGAGAGGGAATAGCAATCAGCCCCAGCATTTT
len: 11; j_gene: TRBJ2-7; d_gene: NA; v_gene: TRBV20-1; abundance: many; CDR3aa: CSARDLDEQYF; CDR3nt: TGCAGTGCTAGAGATCTTGACGAGCAGTACTTC
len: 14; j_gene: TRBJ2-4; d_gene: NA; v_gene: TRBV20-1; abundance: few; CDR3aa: CSARDPQGRNIQYF; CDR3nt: TGCAGTGCTAGAGACCCGCAGGGACGAAACATTCAGTACTTC
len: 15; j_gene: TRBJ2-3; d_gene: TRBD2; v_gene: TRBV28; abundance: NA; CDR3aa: CASSFMTSGTDTQYF; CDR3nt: TGTGCCAGCAGTTTCATGACTAGCGGCACAGATACGCAGTATTTT
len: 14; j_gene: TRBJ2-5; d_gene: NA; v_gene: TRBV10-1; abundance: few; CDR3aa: CASSKGGDQETQYF; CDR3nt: TGCGCCAGCAGTAAAGGGGGTGACCAAGAGACCCAGTACTTC
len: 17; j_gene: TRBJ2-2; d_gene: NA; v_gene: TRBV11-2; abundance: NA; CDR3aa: CASSRFLRETNTGELFF; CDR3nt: TGTGCCAGCAGCCGTTTTCTCCGGGAAACGAACACCGGGGAGCTGTTTTTT
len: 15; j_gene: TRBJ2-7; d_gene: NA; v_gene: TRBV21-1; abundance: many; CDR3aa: CASKKRQGSSYEQYF; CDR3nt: TGTGCCAGCAAAAAGAGACAGGGTAGCTCCTACGAGCAGTACTTC
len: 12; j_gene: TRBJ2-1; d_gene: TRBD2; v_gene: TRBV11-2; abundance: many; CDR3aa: CASSLAATEQFF; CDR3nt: TGTGCCAGCAGTCTAGCGGCCACTGAGCAGTTCTTC
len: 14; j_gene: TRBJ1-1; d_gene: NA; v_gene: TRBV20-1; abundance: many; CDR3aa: CSARDQAENTEAFF; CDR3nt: TGCAGTGCTAGAGATCAGGCGGAAAACACTGAAGCTTTCTTT
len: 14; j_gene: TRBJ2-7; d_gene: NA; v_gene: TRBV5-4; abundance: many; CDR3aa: CASRPDFEAYEQYF; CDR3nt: TGTGCCAGCAGACCGGACTTTGAAGCCTACGAGCAGTACTTC
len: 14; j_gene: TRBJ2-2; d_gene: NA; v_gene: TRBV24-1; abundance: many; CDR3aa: CATSERTNTGELFF; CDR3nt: TGTGCCACCAGTGAAAGGACGAACACCGGGGAGCTGTTTTTT
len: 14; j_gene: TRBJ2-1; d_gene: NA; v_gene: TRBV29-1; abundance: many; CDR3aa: CSVRAESSRNEQFF; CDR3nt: TGCAGCGTGCGGGCGGAATCTTCTAGGAATGAGCAGTTCTTC
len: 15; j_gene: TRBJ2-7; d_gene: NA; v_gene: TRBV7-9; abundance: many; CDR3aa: CASSPSASRLYEQYF; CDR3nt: TGTGCCAGCAGCCCGTCCGCCAGCCGTCTCTACGAGCAGTACTTC
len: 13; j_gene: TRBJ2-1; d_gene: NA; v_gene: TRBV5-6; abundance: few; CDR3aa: CASSLVRANEQFF; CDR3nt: TGTGCCAGCAGCTTGGTCAGGGCGAATGAGCAGTTCTTC